These 8 T cell receptor beta chains originate from one sample sequenced in a study of T-cell reconstitution after alpha-beta-depleted transplantation in children (dated by TCRdb to about 2016). Receptors were amplified or captured by PCR. For sequencing, an Illumina HiSeq 2500 was employed. TCR libraries were prepared with molecular barcoding, using unique molecular identifiers to normalize TCRbeta repertoire quantification. TCRdb's own reprocessing of the public reads used fastp at Q25 and MiXCR and kept productive beta chains. Merged by CDR3 protein, the rows form single entries marked with the most common genes and DNA. This sample has hundreds of thousands of distinct CDR3 sequences in its table, and around 13% of those were observed once. The ten largest clones capture approximately 2.1% of the sample. Read against the paper, the sample's treatment or condition label means: allogeneic hematopoietic cell transplantation with graft depleted of TCRalphabeta T cells and CD19 B cells.

The sample here was PBMCs, mostly from graft donor cells, taken 360 days after TCRalphabeta/CD19-depleted stem cell transplant. The receptor source for this set is a male patient between 5 and 17 years old who had a stem cell transplant for acute myeloid leukemia, so the T cells may come from the graft donor.

This clonotype was detected ten times or more. V usage is TRBV29-1 and J usage is TRBJ2-3; TRBD2 is a possible D gene (6 bases). The germline CDR1 and CDR2 sequences are SQVTM and ANQGSEA. The CDR3 runs 13 residues. The V end was cut by 6 bases, the J end by 8 bases, with 18 bases between. The CDR3 spells CSVGDHVGGTQYF. CDR3 in DNA: TGCAGCGTGGGGGACCACGTCGGGGGTACGCAGTATTTT.

The chain has TRBV6-5 and TRBJ1-2, with 7 bases matching TRBD1. The ends lost 4 bases at V and 4 bases at J; junction bases unmatched: 9. Germline V gene data show CDR1 as MNHEY and CDR2 as SVGAGI. This CDR3 region has 15 residues. The DNA of the CDR3 is TGTGCCAGCAGTTCCCGTTCAGGGGGTCCCTATGGCTACACCTTC. It yields the protein CASSSRSGGPYGYTF.

The gene calls are TRBV5-1 and TRBJ2-5; possibly TRBD1 for D (6 bases). There are 13 residues in the CDR3. Trimming left V 3 bases short and J 4 bases short, with 10 bases between. The V gene's germline CDR1 is SGHRS and CDR2 YFSETQ. The CDR3, as DNA: TGCGCCAGCAGCTCCGGACAGATAGAGACCCAGTACTTC. It is translated as CASSSGQIETQYF.

In this sample, this clonotype turned up many times. The rearrangement uses TRBV27 and TRBJ2-7; 8 bases fit TRBD2. Germline lookup yields CDR1 MNHEY and CDR2 SMNVEV (reference sequence). The CDR3 totals 15 residues. V was clipped by 5 bases and J by 3 bases; unmatched bases: 9. The CDR3: CASSPAGALGYEQYF. The DNA for the CDR3 is TGTGCCAGCAGTCCAGCGGGAGCGTTGGGCTACGAGCAGTACTTC.

This clonotype was observed once. The V call is TRBV20-1, the J call TRBJ2-7, with TRBD2 matching 9 bases. V shed 3 bases, J shed 7 bases, and the junction held 10 bases outside the gene matches. The length of the CDR3 is 14 residues. Per the germline V gene, CDR1 is DFQATT and CDR2 is SNEGSKA (reference sequence). DNA for the CDR3: TGCAGTGCTAGCTTGGTAGCGGGAGTTGGAGAGCAGTACTTC. Translation gives CSASLVAGVGEQYF.

V is TRBV28 and J is TRBJ2-2; 15 bases line up with TRBD2. Per the germline V gene, CDR1 is MDHEN and CDR2 is SYDVKM. The CDR3 loop spans 21 amino acids. The junction had 15 bases not matched to a gene; V was cut back by 3 bases and J by 4 bases. The CDR3 nucleotides read TGTGCCAGCAGTTTTTCGGATGGACTAGCGGGAGGGCCCCGGGGCACCGGGGAGCTGTTTTTT. This translates into CASSFSDGLAGGPRGTGELFF.

The chain links TRBV28 to TRBJ2-7; 10 bases are shared with TRBD2. This CDR3 spans 17 amino acids. With V trimmed by 7 bases and J by 0 bases, 12 bases remained unmatched. Per the germline V gene, CDR1 is MDHEN and CDR2 is SYDVKM. The CDR3 DNA reads TGTGCCAGCACCTCGGGGAGCGGGAGGGCCATCTCCTACGAGCAGTACTTC. This gives the protein CASTSGSGRAISYEQYF.

The DNA of the CDR3 is TGTGCCACCAGCAGAGACAGGGGGAACACCGGGGAGCTGTTTTTT. Translating it yields CATSRDRGNTGELFF. The chain combines TRBV15 with TRBJ2-2, with TRBD1 as a possible D gene (6 bases). Germline V gene data show CDR1 as LNHNV and CDR2 as YYDKDF (reference sequence). This CDR3 has 15 amino acids. Trimming left V 0 bases short and J 1 base short, with 6 bases between.